This T cell receptor (beta chain) was obtained from a study of cytomegalovirus exposure and HLA in healthy donors. About the research overall: A prior analysis found more than 90 million unique TCR beta sequences from roughly 180 million T cells.

The CDR3 contains 14 residues. V was pared by 7 bases and J by 0 bases, with 10 bases between. Looked up from germline, CDR1 is MNHEY and CDR2 is SVGAGI. Amplification used 60 Vbeta primers and 13 Jbeta primers. Assay: immunoSEQ multiplex PCR; the TCRdb copy retains only in-frame clones and omits some. This sample contains 65,000 to 95,000 clones. The chain uses TRBV6-5 and TRBJ1-3; possibly TRBD1 for D (5 bases). The origin of this receptor is a woman aged 55-69 years in good health and CMV-seronegative. The sequencing sample was made of PBMCs. This CDR3 reads CASTKGYSGNTIYF. In DNA, the CDR3 is TGTGCCAGCACCAAGGGGTACTCTGGAAACACCATATATTTT.